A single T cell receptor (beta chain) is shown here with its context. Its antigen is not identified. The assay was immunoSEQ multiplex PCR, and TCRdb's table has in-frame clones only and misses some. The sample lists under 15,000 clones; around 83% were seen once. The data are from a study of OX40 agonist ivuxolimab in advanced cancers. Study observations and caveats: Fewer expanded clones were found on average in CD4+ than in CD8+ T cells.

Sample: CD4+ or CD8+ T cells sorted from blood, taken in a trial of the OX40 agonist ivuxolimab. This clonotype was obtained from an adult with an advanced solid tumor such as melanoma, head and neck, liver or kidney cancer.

The CDR3 sequence is CASSSRQGGTYEQYF. In nucleotides, the CDR3 is TGTGCCAGCAGCTCTCGACAGGGGGGGACCTACGAGCAGTACTTC. The chain couples TRBV7-6 to TRBJ2-7; 9 bases are shared with TRBD1. V gave up 4 bases and J gave up 2 bases; unmatched junction bases: 6. The V gene's germline CDR1 is SGHVS and CDR2 FNYEAQ. This CDR3 spans 15 amino acids.